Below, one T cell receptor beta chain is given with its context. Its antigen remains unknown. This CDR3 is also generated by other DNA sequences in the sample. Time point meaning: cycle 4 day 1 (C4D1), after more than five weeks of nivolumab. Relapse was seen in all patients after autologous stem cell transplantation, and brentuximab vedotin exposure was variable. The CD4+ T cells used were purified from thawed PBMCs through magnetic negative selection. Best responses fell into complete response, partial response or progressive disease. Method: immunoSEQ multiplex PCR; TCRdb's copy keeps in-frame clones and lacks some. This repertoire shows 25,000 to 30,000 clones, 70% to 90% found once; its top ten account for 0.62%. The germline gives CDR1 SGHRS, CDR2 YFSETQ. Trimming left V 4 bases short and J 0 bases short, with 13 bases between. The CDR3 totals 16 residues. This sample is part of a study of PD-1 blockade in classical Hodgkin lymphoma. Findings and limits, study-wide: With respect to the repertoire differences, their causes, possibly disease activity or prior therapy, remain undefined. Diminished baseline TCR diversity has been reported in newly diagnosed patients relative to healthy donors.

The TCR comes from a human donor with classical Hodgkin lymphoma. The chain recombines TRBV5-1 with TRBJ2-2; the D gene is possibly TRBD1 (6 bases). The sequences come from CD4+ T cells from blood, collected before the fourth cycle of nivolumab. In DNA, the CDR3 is TGCGCCAGCAGCGGCACCGGGACATCGAACACCGGGGAGCTGTTTTTT. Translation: CASSGTGTSNTGELFF.